This is a list of T cell receptor beta chains from one sample in a study of molecular identifiers for immune sequencing clone quantification. TCRdb analysed the PCR reads with MiXCR anew, one entry per CDR3 protein. The sample contains roughly 100,000 distinct CDR3 sequences, 30% to 45% of which appear only once. The sample was naive CD8+ T cells from blood, with Jurkat cell RNA spiked in. The origin of the receptors is a human donor in good health. Some libraries in this study had Jurkat cell RNA spiked in. CDR3s include the opening cysteine and the closing phenylalanine or tryptophan. The D gene is left open where the match is weak. Rows may omit the clone size; those that give it use once, few, many or a size class.

j_call d_call v_call clone_size cdr3_nt cdr3_aa
TRBJ1-2 NA TRBV28 many TGTGCCAGCAACCCATCCCCCGGCCGGGTTGATGGCTACACCTTC CASNPSPGRVDGYTF
TRBJ2-3 NA TRBV24-1 NA TGTGCCACCAGTGATTTAGTCAGGGGCGGAGATACGCAGTATTTT CATSDLVRGGDTQYF
TRBJ2-3 NA TRBV6-5 NA TGTGCCAGCACCCCGGACAGCACAGATACGCAGTATTTT CASTPDSTDTQYF
TRBJ2-5 NA TRBV6-5 many TGTGCCAGCAGAAAGGGTTTGTTGGCCCAGTACTTC CASRKGLLAQYF
TRBJ1-5 NA TRBV21-1 few TGTGCCAGCAGCAAAAGCCTACCGGGACAGGGTTGGAGCAATCAGCCCCAGCATTTT CASSKSLPGQGWSNQPQHF
TRBJ2-2 TRBD1 TRBV6-2/TRBV6-3 NA TGTGCCAGCGCGTCAGAGGGGGCTTTGAACCGCCACACCGGGGAGCTGTTTTTT CASASEGALNRHTGELFF
TRBJ2-5 NA TRBV24-1 NA TGTGCCACCAGTGATCCCCCGAAAGAGACCCAGTACTTC CATSDPPKETQYF
TRBJ2-7 TRBD2 TRBV19 NA TGTGCCAGTAGTATAGATAGCGGGAGCCTTTACGAGCAGTACTTC CASSIDSGSLYEQYF
TRBJ2-1 NA TRBV2 NA TGTGCCAGCAGTGAGCTGGGCCACAATGAGCAGTTCTTC CASSELGHNEQFF
TRBJ2-3 TRBD1 TRBV19 few TGTGCCAGTGCGGACAGGGGGCTGTTAGATACGCAGTATTTT CASADRGLLDTQYF
TRBJ2-3 TRBD2 TRBV28 NA TGTGCCAGCAGGGGACTAGCGGGAGGGCTAGATACGCCGTATTTT CASRGLAGGLDTPYF
TRBJ1-2 TRBD1 TRBV5-6 NA TGTGCCACCCAGCTGGGACAGGCCTATGGCTACACCTTC CATQLGQAYGYTF
TRBJ1-5 NA TRBV4-1 many TGCGCCAGCAGCCAAGGGCAGGGCCCCAATCAGCCCCAGCATTTT CASSQGQGPNQPQHF
TRBJ1-5 NA TRBV19 NA TGTGCCACGCAGGGGCTCCTAAGAAATCAGCCCCAGCATTTT CATQGLLRNQPQHF
TRBJ2-3 TRBD2 TRBV7-9 many TGTGCCAGCAGCTCCTCTAGCGGGATCCGCACAGATACGCAGTATTTT CASSSSSGIRTDTQYF
TRBJ2-7 TRBD1 TRBV6-6 many TGTGCCAGCAGCGACCACAGGGGGTTCTCCTACGAGCAGTACTTC CASSDHRGFSYEQYF
TRBJ2-7 NA TRBV5-1 NA TGCGCCAGCAGCACCGACTACGAGCAGTACTTC CASSTDYEQYF
TRBJ1-2 NA TRBV7-8 many TGTGCCAGCAGCTTAGGGTTGCAGGGGTACTATGGCTACACCTTC CASSLGLQGYYGYTF
TRBJ2-1 NA TRBV4-3 few TGCGCCAGCAGCCCCGGGGGCGGGGATGAGGAGCAGTTCTTC CASSPGGGDEEQFF
TRBJ1-4 NA TRBV12-3/TRBV12-4 NA TGTGCCTGCAGTTTCATAGATGCAACTAATGAAAAACTGTTTTTT CACSFIDATNEKLFF